This T cell receptor (beta chain) was captured in a study of cytotoxic CD8 clonotypes in ibrutinib-treated CLL. Background on the study: Patients: 11 relapsed/refractory, some 16 treatment-naive, some 18 IGHV unmutated. Median treatment time before response sampling was 12 months, range 6 to 36.

Clones were sequenced by immunoSEQ multiplex PCR, and TCRdb holds only the in-frame ones, with some missing. Of 53,000 or so clones in the sample, roughly 50% were seen once. Notes on the study in general: Baseline clonality, higher than in age-matched healthy donors, tracked circulating CD8+ T-cell counts. Baseline levels were approached again at progression, after clonality had risen at ibrutinib response.

CDR1 and CDR2 from the germline V gene are SQVTM and ANQGSEA. The V end was cut by 6 bases, the J end by 1 base, with 9 bases between. The CDR3 spans 12 residues. Worth noting for this clone: Its antigen is undetermined.

The receptor comes from a human donor with chronic lymphocytic leukemia. This material consisted of PBMCs, taken at disease progression, from a patient treated with ibrutinib. The chain couples TRBV29-1 to TRBJ2-5; D may be TRBD2 (6 bases). CDR3 nucleotide sequence: TGCAGCGTCCTGCGGGGCCAAGAGACCCAGTACTTC. It translates to CSVLRGQETQYF.